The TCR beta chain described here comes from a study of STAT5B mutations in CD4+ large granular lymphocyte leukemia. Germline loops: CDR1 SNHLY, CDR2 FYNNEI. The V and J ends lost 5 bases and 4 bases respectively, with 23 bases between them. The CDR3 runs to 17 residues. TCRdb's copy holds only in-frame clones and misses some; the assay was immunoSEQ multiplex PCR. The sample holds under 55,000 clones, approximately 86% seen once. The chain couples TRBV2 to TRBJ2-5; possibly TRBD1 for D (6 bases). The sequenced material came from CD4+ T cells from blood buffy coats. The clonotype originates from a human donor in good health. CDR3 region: CASSLNRQVGNLETQYF. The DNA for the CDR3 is TGTGCCAGCAGTCTCAATAGACAGGTAGGAAATCTAGAGACCCAGTACTTC.